The 10 T cell receptor beta chains below come from one sample, sequenced in a study of T cells in Graves' hyperthyroidism and ophthalmopathy. Amplification targeted TCR beta CDR3 regions from RNA transcripts. HTBI primers were the set used in a first-round RT-PCR of the TCR CDR3. TCRdb independently ran MiXCR on the multiplex PCR reads; one entry per CDR3 protein. Of around 240,000 distinct CDR3 sequences listed, 16% are singletons. Sequenced sample: blood. The source is a woman younger than 35 with Graves' ophthalmopathy.

This clonotype was recorded many times. The chain recombines TRBV27 with TRBJ2-7; D unclear. The germline V gene has CDR1 MNHEY and CDR2 SMNVEV (reference sequence). V was cut by 5 bases and J by 5 bases, with 10 bases left in between. There are 12 residues in the CDR3. The CDR3 loop is CASSASSNEQYF. CDR3 nucleotide sequence: TGTGCCAGCAGTGCCTCGAGTAACGAGCAGTACTTC.

Many counts were recorded for this clonotype. The DNA for the CDR3 is TGCAGTGCTCCCAAGCAGGGGACGGGAAACACCGGGGAGCTGTTTTTT. Translated, it gives CSAPKQGTGNTGELFF. V usage is TRBV20-1 and J usage is TRBJ2-2, with D possibly being TRBD1 (6 bases). The V end was cut by 5 bases, the J end by 2 bases, with 18 bases between. The CDR3 totals 16 residues. Germline assignment: CDR1 DFQATT and CDR2 SNEGSKA (reference sequence).

The rearrangement links TRBV6-1 to TRBJ2-1, with 11 bases lining up with TRBD1. The CDR3 runs to 15 residues. Germline CDR1 reads MNHNS; CDR2 reads SASEGT. The V gene end was trimmed by 5 bases and the J gene end by 7 bases; junction bases not matched to a gene: 7. The CDR3 sequence: CASSSGQGAGNEQFF. The CDR3 nucleotides read TGTGCCAGCAGTAGTGGACAGGGGGCAGGGAATGAGCAGTTCTTC.

The chain joins TRBV6-4 to TRBJ1-4; no definite D call. Deletions cut 1 base from V and 5 bases from J, with 11 bases between. From germline, CDR1 is MRHNA and CDR2 SNTAGT. The CDR3 is made up of 15 amino acids. As DNA, the CDR3 is TGTGCCAGCAGTGACTTAGGACGGAAGAATGAAAAACTGTTTTTT. It translates to CASSDLGRKNEKLFF.

This clonotype has just a few counts. The rearrangement uses TRBV5-4 and TRBJ2-7; 12 nucleotides line up with TRBD2. V trimming: 2 bases; J trimming: 0 bases; junction bases outside the gene matches: 6. Germline assignment: CDR1 SGHNT and CDR2 YYREEE (reference sequence). This CDR3 spans 17 amino acids. CDR3 nucleotides: TGTGCCAGCAGCTTTTCTAGCGGGAGGGGCGGCTCCTACGAGCAGTACTTC. This encodes CASSFSSGRGGSYEQYF.

This chain links TRBV20-1 with TRBJ2-1; 14 bases line up with TRBD2. Germline loops: CDR1 DFQATT, CDR2 SNEGSKA (reference sequence). V gave up 3 bases and J gave up 5 bases; unmatched junction bases: 6. This CDR3 has 16 amino acids. The DNA of the CDR3 is TGCAGTGCTAGTTCTCCGGGACTAGCGGGAGACAATGAGCAGTTCTTC. Translation gives CSASSPGLAGDNEQFF.

The V gene is TRBV28, the J gene TRBJ2-4, with 8 positions matching TRBD1. Germline-derived CDR1 and CDR2 are MDHEN and SYDVKM. There are 15 residues in the CDR3. V lost 5 bases and J lost 4; bases outside the gene matches: 7. The CDR3 nucleotides read TGTGCCAGCAGTGAATACAGGGGGGCTAAAAACATTCAGTACTTC. Translated: CASSEYRGAKNIQYF.

This clonotype was counted many times. V usage is TRBV24-1 and J usage is TRBJ2-2; D gene ambiguous. The V and J ends lost 3 bases and 1 base respectively, with 8 bases between them. The CDR3 totals 15 residues. Germline V gives CDR1 KGHDR, CDR2 SFDVKD. CDR3 region: CATSDLRQNTGELFF. CDR3 sequence (DNA): TGTGCCACCAGTGATCTCCGACAGAACACCGGGGAGCTGTTTTTT.

This clonotype was observed at least ten times. The junction does not match germline at one end; this may be a read error. The chain recombines TRBV2 with TRBJ2-3; no firm D call. CDR3 length: 15 residues. From germline, CDR1 is SNHLY and CDR2 FYNNEI. CDR3 region: CASREDTAITDTQYF. CDR3 nucleotide sequence: TGTGCCAGCAGAGAAGACACGGCAATCACAGATACGCAGTATTTT. Looking up the rest from reference TRBV2 and TRBJ2-3 gives the full variable domain: EPEVTQTPSHQVTQMGQEVILRCVPISNHLYFYWYRQILGQKVEFLVSFYNNEISEKSEIFDDQFSVERPDGSNFTLKIRSTKLEDSAMYFCASREDTAITDTQYFGPGTRLTVL.

Remarks on this clonotype: This sequence may be a read error, since a much larger clone differs from it by one base. The chain employs TRBV12-3 or TRBV12-4 and TRBJ1-1, with a weak D call TRBD1 (6 bases). This CDR3 region has 14 residues. V gave up 4 bases and J gave up 7 bases, with 16 bases separating them. The CDR3 is CASSSGQSLLEAFF. The CDR3 nucleotides are TGTGCCAGCAGTTCTGGACAGAGCCTTCTTGAAGCTTTCTTT.